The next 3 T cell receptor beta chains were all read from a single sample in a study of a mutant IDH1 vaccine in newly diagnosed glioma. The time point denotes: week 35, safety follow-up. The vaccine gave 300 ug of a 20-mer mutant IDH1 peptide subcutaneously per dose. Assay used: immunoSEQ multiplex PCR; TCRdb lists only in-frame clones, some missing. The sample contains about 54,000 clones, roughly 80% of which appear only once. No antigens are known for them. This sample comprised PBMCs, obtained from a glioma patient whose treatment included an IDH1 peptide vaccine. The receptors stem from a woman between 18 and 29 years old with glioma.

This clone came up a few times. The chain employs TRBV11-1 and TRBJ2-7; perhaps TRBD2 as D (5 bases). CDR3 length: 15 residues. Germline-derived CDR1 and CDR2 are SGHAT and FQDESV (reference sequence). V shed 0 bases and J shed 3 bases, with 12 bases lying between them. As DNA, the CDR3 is TGTGCCAGCAGCTTAGCGCCTGACTATCGCTACGAGCAGTACTTC. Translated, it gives CASSLAPDYRYEQYF.

CDR3 DNA sequence: TGCGCCAGCAGCTCACTCGGAGTCATGAACACTGAAGCTTTCTTT. As protein: CASSSLGVMNTEAFF. The V gene is TRBV5-1, the J gene TRBJ1-1; D ambiguous. The V gene's germline CDR1 is SGHRS and CDR2 YFSETQ. V lost 3 bases and J lost 0, with 12 bases in between. This CDR3 has 15 residues.

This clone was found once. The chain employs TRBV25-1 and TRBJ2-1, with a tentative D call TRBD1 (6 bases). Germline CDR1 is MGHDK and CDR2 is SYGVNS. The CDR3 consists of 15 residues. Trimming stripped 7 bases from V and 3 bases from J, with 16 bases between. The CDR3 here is CASTLGTTFYNEQFF. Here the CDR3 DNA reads TGTGCCAGCACCTTAGGGACAACTTTCTACAATGAGCAGTTCTTC. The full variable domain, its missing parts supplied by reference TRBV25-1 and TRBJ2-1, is EADIYQTPRYLVIGTGKKITLECSQTMGHDKMYWYQQDPGMELHLIHYSYGVNSTEKGDLSSESTVSRIRTEHFPLTLESARPSHTSQYLCASTLGTTFYNEQFFGPGTRLTVL.